The 32 T cell receptor beta chains below come from one sample, sequenced in a study of T-cell memory formation after mild COVID-19. TCRdb reprocessed the 5' RACE reads via MiXCR and lists one record per CDR3 protein. This table has nearly 200,000 distinct CDR3 sequences, about 18% appearing once. Sequenced material: PBMCs or a T cell subset sorted from them (not recorded which). Receptors were obtained from an adult woman who had mild COVID-19 (a few samples of this study predate the infection). Cell type and time point are not known.

The CDR3 reads CASSPRMETGGTDTQYF. The CDR3 DNA reads as TGTGCCAGCTCACCACGGATGGAGACAGGGGGAACAGATACGCAGTATTTT. The chain has TRBV18 and TRBJ2-3; 9 nucleotides line up with TRBD1. Per the germline V gene, CDR1 is KGHSH and CDR2 is LQKENI. This CDR3 has 17 residues. Trimming at V came to 1 base and at J to 3 bases, leaving 8 bases not matched to a gene.

This clonotype was observed a few times. The rearrangement uses TRBV7-2 and TRBJ2-3; D is possibly TRBD1 (5 bases). CDR3 length: 14 residues. Germline loops: CDR1 SGHTA, CDR2 FQGNSA. V was clipped by 5 bases and J by 5 bases, with 14 bases between them. CDR3 amino acids: CASSKQALRDTQYF. DNA of the CDR3: TGTGCCAGCAGCAAACAGGCTCTTAGAGATACGCAGTATTTT.

V and J are TRBV5-1 and TRBJ1-3; 7 bases agree with TRBD1. This CDR3 has 16 residues. Germline V gives CDR1 SGHRS, CDR2 YFSETQ. The ends lost 1 base at V and 4 bases at J; junction bases unmatched: 8. Here the CDR3 reads CASSLPGGSGGNTIYF. As DNA, the CDR3 is TGCGCCAGCAGCTTGCCAGGGGGATCGGGAGGAAACACCATATATTTT.

The rearrangement links TRBV6-1 to TRBJ1-5; maybe TRBD1 (5 bases). Trimming took 6 bases from V and 1 from J, leaving 13 bases between them. Germline V gene data show CDR1 as MNHNS and CDR2 as SASEGT. The CDR3 is made up of 15 amino acids. The CDR3 DNA follows: TGTGCCAGCAGCGATGGACACTCGAGCAATCAGCCCCAGCATTTT. It specifies CASSDGHSSNQPQHF.

This clonotype turned up a few times. The chain joins TRBV7-2 to TRBJ2-1; perhaps TRBD2 as D (6 bases). The CDR3 length is 13 residues. Trimming stripped 8 bases from V and 9 bases from J, with 17 bases between. CDR1 and CDR2 (germline): SGHTA, FQGNSA. CDR3 nucleotide sequence: TGTGCCAGCGCCGGGACTGGCTTCGTTGAGCAGTTCTTC. Its translation: CASAGTGFVEQFF.

This chain connects TRBV24-1 to TRBJ2-5; 10 bases agree with TRBD1. CDR3 length equals 13 residues. Trimming at V came to 9 bases and at J to 4 bases, leaving 4 bases not matched to a gene. CDR1 is KGHDR, CDR2 SFDVKD, per germline. CDR3 region: CATGGQGIETQYF. CDR3 bases: TGTGCCACCGGGGGACAGGGGATAGAGACCCAGTACTTC.

The J gene is TRBJ2-5, the V gene TRBV7-2; maybe TRBD1 (6 bases). V lost 5 bases and J 5 bases, leaving 12 bases between the germline ends. The CDR3 totals 13 residues. Germline CDR1 is SGHTA and CDR2 is FQGNSA. CDR3: CASSVAQGETQYF. Here the CDR3 DNA reads TGTGCCAGCAGCGTGGCCCAGGGGGAGACCCAGTACTTC.

The V call is TRBV20-1, the J call TRBJ2-7, with 10 positions matching TRBD1. CDR1 and CDR2 from the germline V gene are DFQATT and SNEGSKA (reference sequence). Trimming at V came to 2 bases and at J to 4 bases, leaving 2 bases not matched to a gene. The CDR3 sequence is 13 residues long. CDR3 in amino acids: CSARRQGAYEQYF. CDR3 sequence (DNA): TGCAGTGCTAGAAGACAGGGGGCTTACGAGCAGTACTTC.

Comment on this clonotype: A much larger clonotype is one base distant, so this may be a read error. The chain uses TRBV7-8 and TRBJ1-1; 10 nucleotides line up with TRBD1. Germline V gene sequence: CDR1 SGHVS, CDR2 FQNEAQ. The trim removed 2 bases at V and 11 bases at J, leaving 11 bases unmatched. The CDR3 length is 15 residues. The CDR3 sequence: CASSLPSGQGTDAFF. CDR3 nucleotide sequence: TGTGCCAGCAGCTTACCGTCGGGACAGGGGACCGATGCTTTCTTT.

The CDR3 region has the DNA TGTGCCAGCAGCCACGGACAGATCAATCAGCCCCAGCATTTT. Protein product: CASSHGQINQPQHF. This rearrangement joins TRBV3-1 to TRBJ1-5; tentatively, D is TRBD1 (6 bases). The CDR3 spans 14 residues. Germline V gives CDR1 LGHDT, CDR2 YNNKEL (reference sequence). The V end lost 3 bases, the J end lost 3 bases, and 9 bases lay between the germline ends.

This clonotype appeared a few times. The chain combines TRBV12-3 or TRBV12-4 with TRBJ1-2; unclear D gene. The CDR3 contains 13 residues. V was pared by 0 bases and J by 8 bases, with 10 bases between. The CDR3 DNA is TGTGCCAGCAGTTTAGCCGAGGGAGGCGGCTACACCTTC. It translates to CASSLAEGGGYTF.

At least ten counts were recorded for this clonotype. This chain joins TRBV15 and TRBJ2-7, with TRBD2 matching 12 bases. The germline V gene encodes CDR1 LNHNV and CDR2 YYDKDF (reference sequence). The CDR3 runs 15 residues. With V trimmed by 5 bases and J by 5 bases, 7 bases remained unmatched. CDR3 region: CATSGRLAGEDEQYF. The CDR3 coding sequence is TGTGCCACCAGCGGGAGACTAGCGGGAGAGGACGAGCAGTACTTC.

This clonotype came up many times. This chain connects TRBV12-3 or TRBV12-4 to TRBJ2-2; TRBD1 might be the D (5 bases). The V end lost 0 bases, the J end lost 4 bases, and 6 bases lay between the germline ends. There are 14 residues in the CDR3. CDR3 region: CASSLAGVTGELFF. The CDR3 region has the DNA TGTGCCAGCAGTTTAGCAGGGGTCACCGGGGAGCTGTTTTTT.

V and J are TRBV5-8 and TRBJ1-1; no firm D call. The V end was cut by 0 bases, the J end by 3 bases, with 18 bases between. Germline values: CDR1 SGHTS, CDR2 YDEGEE. CDR3 length: 17 amino acids. The CDR3 nucleotides are TGTGCCAGCAGCTTGGTAACCTTGGCGGGTGAGCACACTGAAGCTTTCTTT. Translated, it gives CASSLVTLAGEHTEAFF.

The rearrangement links TRBV15 to TRBJ2-7, with TRBD1 identical over 9 bases. This CDR3 comprises 17 residues. With 2 bases clipped from V and 0 bases from J, the junction kept 8 bases outside the gene matches. Germline loops: CDR1 LNHNV, CDR2 YYDKDF (reference sequence). CDR3 sequence: CATSRPGQGPSSYEQYF. As DNA, the CDR3 is TGTGCCACCAGCAGACCTGGACAGGGGCCGAGCTCCTACGAGCAGTACTTC.

This sequence joins TRBV6-2 or TRBV6-3 and TRBJ1-2; tentative D call: TRBD1 (5 bases). Germline CDR1 and CDR2: MNHEY and SVGEGT. There are 14 residues in the CDR3. V lost 5 bases and J lost 0, with 10 bases in between. As DNA, the CDR3 is TGTGCCAGCAGTACATTGACAGCTAACTATGGCTACACCTTC. Amino acid sequence: CASSTLTANYGYTF.

The chain joins TRBV11-2 to TRBJ2-7; D is unclear. Germline CDR1 and CDR2: SGHAT and FQNNGV. CDR3 length: 11 amino acids. Trimming took 4 bases from V and 11 from J, leaving 12 bases between them. This CDR3 reads CASSYDFREYF. The CDR3 DNA sequence: TGTGCCAGCAGCTACGACTTTCGGGAGTACTTC.

This clonotype was detected only a few times. V and J are TRBV5-1 and TRBJ1-1, with 9 bases lining up with TRBD1. Trimming took 0 bases from V and 2 from J; bases not matched to a gene: 5. This CDR3 contains 16 residues. Germline CDR1 is SGHRS and CDR2 is YFSETQ. The CDR3 loop reads CASSLGGQGQNTEAFF. The CDR3 bases are TGCGCCAGCAGCTTGGGGGGACAGGGCCAAAACACTGAAGCTTTCTTT.

This clonotype was detected many times. This rearrangement joins TRBV7-9 to TRBJ2-7; D unclear. The germline V and J ends were trimmed by 2 bases and 1 base, with 9 bases remaining between them. Germline assignment: CDR1 SEHNR and CDR2 FQNEAQ (reference sequence). The CDR3 contains 14 residues. Here the CDR3 reads CASSLHADSYEQYF. CDR3 sequence (DNA): TGTGCCAGCAGCTTACACGCGGATTCCTACGAGCAGTACTTC.

This clonotype was counted between two and nine times. The gene calls are TRBV19 and TRBJ1-6; 11 positions agree with TRBD1. Germline CDR1 is LNHDA and CDR2 is SQIVND (reference sequence). The CDR3 consists of 15 residues. J lost 10 bases, V lost 6 bases, and 8 bases had no gene match. The CDR3, as DNA: TGTGCCAGTAGCCAATCCGGGACAGGGGGATCACCCCTCCACTTT. This translates into CASSQSGTGGSPLHF.

The chain combines TRBV29-1 with TRBJ1-2; D is possibly TRBD1 (5 bases). The CDR3 runs to 17 residues. The germline CDR1 and CDR2 sequences are SQVTM and ANQGSEA. The V end lost 3 bases, the J end lost 2 bases, and 22 bases lay between the germline ends. The CDR3 reads CSVDVGLSGIGNYGYTF. CDR3 bases: TGCAGCGTTGACGTGGGACTAAGTGGGATCGGCAACTATGGCTACACCTTC.

This clonotype was recorded a few times. This chain uses TRBV29-1 with TRBJ1-2, with D possibly TRBD1 on 6 matching bases. V gave up 1 base and J gave up 4 bases, with 10 bases separating them. Germline lookup yields CDR1 SQVTM and CDR2 ANQGSEA. The CDR3 extends over 13 amino acids. The CDR3 nucleotides read TGCAGCGTTGAAGGGACAGAATCCTATGGCTACACCTTC. This translates into CSVEGTESYGYTF.

This sequence joins TRBV6-1 and TRBJ2-5, with 7 bases fitting TRBD2. The V gene end was trimmed by 4 bases and the J gene end by 1 base; junction bases not matched to a gene: 9. Germline values: CDR1 MNHNS, CDR2 SASEGT. There are 16 residues in the CDR3. CDR3 sequence: CASSARPGLLQETQYF. CDR3 coding DNA: TGTGCCAGCAGTGCACGCCCGGGACTACTCCAAGAGACCCAGTACTTC.

This clonotype was picked up a small number of times. The rearrangement joins TRBV20-1 to TRBJ1-1; unclear D gene. V shed 4 bases and J shed 5 bases, with 17 bases lying between them. Germline V lookup: CDR1 DFQATT, CDR2 SNEGSKA (reference sequence). This CDR3 has 14 amino acids. Here the CDR3 reads CSATFQAGRTEAFF. The CDR3 DNA is TGCAGTGCTACCTTCCAGGCGGGGAGGACTGAAGCTTTCTTT.

In this sample, this clonotype turned up a few times. V and J are TRBV9 and TRBJ1-2; weak D call: TRBD1 (6 bases). The CDR3 sequence is 15 residues long. Trimming took off 0 bases at V and 4 bases at J, with 13 bases between the two ends. CDR1 and CDR2 from the germline V gene are SGDLS and YYNGEE. The CDR3 region has the DNA TGTGCCAGCAGCGTAGATCCTACAGGGATCTATGGCTACACCTTC. It encodes CASSVDPTGIYGYTF.

The chain has TRBV9 and TRBJ2-3; TRBD2 aligns across 9 bases. The CDR3 runs to 17 residues. The V and J ends lost 4 bases and 4 bases, in that order; junction bases with no gene match: 13. The germline V gene encodes CDR1 SGDLS and CDR2 YYNGEE. The CDR3 DNA is TGTGCCAGCAGCCCCCGAGGGAGCGGGGGGAATGCAGATACGCAGTATTTT. Amino acid sequence: CASSPRGSGGNADTQYF.

The rearrangement joins TRBV6-2 or TRBV6-3 to TRBJ1-2; D not resolved. The CDR3 is made up of 13 amino acids. The ends were cut back, 6 bases at V and 4 bases at J, with 12 bases in the middle. The germline V gene has CDR1 MNHEY and CDR2 SVGEGT. The CDR3 loop reads CASSNGGFYGYTF. The CDR3 DNA is TGTGCCAGCAGCAACGGAGGGTTCTATGGCTACACCTTC.

The chain couples TRBV5-4 to TRBJ2-1; no clear D. The V and J ends lost 0 bases and 0 bases respectively, with 10 bases between them. CDR3 length equals 16 residues. The germline CDR1 and CDR2 sequences are SGHNT and YYREEE (reference sequence). In DNA form, the CDR3 reads TGTGCCAGCAGCTTGGAGGCCCCCAGCTCCTACAATGAGCAGTTCTTC. It encodes CASSLEAPSSYNEQFF.

This clonotype was recorded at least ten times. The chain is built from TRBV3-1 and TRBJ2-5; D is ambiguous. CDR3 length: 17 amino acids. Trimming took off 1 base at V and 2 bases at J, with 17 bases between the two ends. Germline-derived CDR1 and CDR2 are LGHDT and YNNKEL (reference sequence). For the CDR3, the DNA is TGTGCCAGCAGCCAAGGCACTACTGGACGCTTTCAAGAGACCCAGTACTTC. This codes for CASSQGTTGRFQETQYF.

The chain carries TRBV7-9 and TRBJ1-2, with D perhaps matching TRBD1 (5 bases). Trimming took off 4 bases at V and 4 bases at J, with 10 bases between the two ends. Germline assignment: CDR1 SEHNR and CDR2 FQNEAQ (reference sequence). The CDR3 sequence is 13 residues long. The CDR3, as DNA: TGTGCCAGCAGCTCGGCCCAGGGCTATGGCTACACCTTC. Residues: CASSSAQGYGYTF.

The chain links TRBV12-3 or TRBV12-4 to TRBJ2-5; either TRBD1 or TRBD2 may supply D (6 bases each). Trimming removed 7 bases at V and 4 bases at J, with 10 bases between. There are 12 residues in the CDR3. The CDR3 loop is CASTPGAETQYF. Written as DNA, the CDR3 is TGTGCCAGCACGCCGGGGGCAGAGACCCAGTACTTC.

This clonotype was seen a handful of times. This sequence joins TRBV5-1 and TRBJ2-6; D uncertain. Germline V gene data show CDR1 as SGHRS and CDR2 as YFSETQ. The CDR3 covers 15 residues. V was shortened by 0 bases and J by 0 bases, with 4 bases between the two germline ends. The CDR3 protein is CASSLASSGANVLTF. The DNA of the CDR3 is TGCGCCAGCAGCTTGGCTAGCTCTGGGGCCAACGTCCTGACTTTC.